This T cell receptor beta chain appears in the sequencing data of a study of tumor-infiltrating lymphocytes in localized non-small cell lung cancer. Only in-frame clones appear in the TCRdb table, and some are missing; sequencing was by immunoSEQ multiplex PCR. The sample has about 24,000 clones, roughly three fifths seen once. Comment on this clone: Its antigen is currently unknown.

Study results and caveats: No T-cell fraction difference was seen between IM1 and IM2 tumors. Tumors had more T cell infiltration than uninvolved lung, per TCRbeta sequencing and CD3 counts. Different pieces of the same tissue went to different assays, confounding technical variation with intratumor heterogeneity. TCR sequencing covered a subset of patients with enough tissue.

CDR1 is LNHDA, CDR2 SQIVND, per germline (reference sequence). The CDR3 has 14 residues. V lost 5 bases and J 5 bases, leaving 16 bases between the germline ends. The V and J genes are TRBV19 and TRBJ2-7; D is perhaps TRBD2 (6 bases). Sample: lung tumor tissue. This sequence was found in a human donor with non-small cell lung cancer. The DNA of the CDR3 is TGTGCCAGTAGTGGGTCGGGAGTAGTGAACGAGCAGTACTTC. The encoded protein is CASSGSGVVNEQYF.